Presented here are 14 T cell receptor beta chains from one specimen sequenced in a study of blood T cells in healthy people across ages. With a J-beta primer mix and a sample-barcoded 5' primer, a second PCR ran about 7 to 12 cycles. Via MiXCR, TCRdb re-called the 5' RACE reads, giving one row per CDR3 protein. The table has 750,000 to 1,000,000 distinct CDR3 sequences, about 28% seen once. These data are also associated with another study on T cells of mothers and their children.

The specimen sequenced was blood. All receptors come from a woman in her forties in good health.

This clonotype turned up a few times. The rearrangement links TRBV20-1 to TRBJ2-5; D may be TRBD2 (7 bases). Germline V gene data show CDR1 as DFQATT and CDR2 as SNEGSKA (reference sequence). This CDR3 spans 13 amino acids. This CDR3 is CSPGRVGAETQYF. In DNA form, the CDR3 reads TGCAGCCCAGGGAGGGTGGGGGCAGAGACCCAGTACTTC.

V is TRBV28 and J is TRBJ1-2; TRBD1 agrees at 9 bases. The CDR3 sequence is 15 residues long. Germline loops: CDR1 MDHEN, CDR2 SYDVKM. Trimming at V came to 6 bases and at J to 1 base, leaving 6 bases not matched to a gene. This CDR3 is CASSRRDRDNYGYTF. In DNA, the CDR3 is TGTGCCAGCAGCCGAAGGGACAGGGATAACTATGGCTACACCTTC.

This clonotype came up a few times. The genes are TRBV7-2 and TRBJ2-7; 9 bases are a match to TRBD1. This CDR3 comprises 14 residues. Losses at the gene ends were 5 bases for V and 6 bases for J; bases not matched to a gene: 8. CDR1 SGHTA and CDR2 FQGNSA come from the germline V gene. This CDR3 is CASSNTGGSGEQYF. DNA of the CDR3: TGTGCCAGCAGCAACACAGGGGGCTCAGGCGAGCAGTACTTC.

The V call is TRBV12-3 or TRBV12-4, the J call TRBJ1-2; possibly TRBD1 for D (5 bases). The CDR3 has 15 residues. Trimming stripped 5 bases from V and 0 bases from J, with 13 bases between. For the CDR3, the DNA is TGTGCCAGCAGTGGGGACTGGCAGACTAACTATGGCTACACCTTC. It translates to CASSGDWQTNYGYTF.

The chain uses TRBV5-6 and TRBJ1-5; a weak D match, TRBD1 (6 bases). This CDR3 has 14 residues. Germline assignment: CDR1 SGHDT and CDR2 YYEEEE. The V and J ends lost 4 bases and 6 bases respectively, with 14 bases between them. The DNA of the CDR3 is TGTGCCAGCAGCCCGGGGGCAGGGCTTCAGCCCCAGCATTTT. Protein: CASSPGAGLQPQHF.

The chain links TRBV5-4 to TRBJ1-6; D gene ambiguous. The CDR3 loop spans 15 amino acids. V shed 2 bases and J shed 0 bases, with 6 bases lying between them. CDR1 and CDR2 (germline): SGHNT, YYREEE (reference sequence). CDR3 sequence (DNA): TGTGCCAGCAGCTTCACTAGCTCCTATAATTCACCCCTCCACTTT. Translated, it gives CASSFTSSYNSPLHF. Full variable domain (remainder filled in from reference TRBV5-4 and TRBJ1-6): ETGVTQSPTHLIKTRGQQVTLRCSSQSGHNTVSWYQQALGQGPQFIFQYYREEENGRGNFPPRFSGLQFPNYSSELNVNALELDDSALYLCASSFTSSYNSPLHFGNGTRLTVT.

This rearrangement joins TRBV7-2 to TRBJ1-2; TRBD1 aligns across 9 bases. CDR3 size: 14 residues. CDR1 and CDR2 (germline): SGHTA, FQGNSA. The trim removed 4 bases at V and 5 bases at J, leaving 5 bases unmatched. The DNA of the CDR3 is TGTGCCAGCAGCTCAGGGGACAGGGCTTATGGCTACACCTTC. This codes for CASSSGDRAYGYTF.

This clonotype occurred many times. V and J are TRBV9 and TRBJ1-6, with D possibly being TRBD1 (6 bases). V was pared by 2 bases and J by 9 bases, with 9 bases between. Germline CDR1 reads SGDLS; CDR2 reads YYNGEE. The CDR3 is 13 amino acids. CDR3 coding DNA: TGTGCCAGCAGCGTGGCAGGGGTTTCACCCCTCCACTTT. Translation gives CASSVAGVSPLHF.

This clonotype was seen ten or more times. The rearrangement uses TRBV6-1 and TRBJ2-5; tentative D call: TRBD2 (6 bases). Germline CDR1 and CDR2: MNHNS and SASEGT. Trimming removed 8 bases at V and 0 bases at J, with 10 bases between. This CDR3 contains 13 residues. The CDR3 protein is CASAGLHQETQYF. CDR3 sequence (DNA): TGTGCCAGCGCGGGACTCCACCAAGAGACCCAGTACTTC.

This clonotype was observed a handful of times. This chain connects TRBV6-2 or TRBV6-3 to TRBJ1-1; a possible D gene is TRBD1 (5 bases). Trimming cost V 6 bases and J 3 bases, with 17 bases left between them. CDR3 length: 15 residues. Germline loops: CDR1 MNHEY, CDR2 SVGEGT. For the CDR3, the DNA is TGTGCCAGCAGGCCGACGCGGGGGACGGACACTGAAGCTTTCTTT. This gives the protein CASRPTRGTDTEAFF.

Comment on this clonotype: The junction differs from germline at one of its ends, possibly a read error. The chain has TRBV20-1 and TRBJ2-1, with D unresolved. In germline, CDR1 is DFQATT, CDR2 SNEGSKA (reference sequence). The CDR3 sequence is 11 residues long. Written as DNA, the CDR3 is TGCAGTGCTAGGTACTTGGATGAACAGTTCTTC. Its protein product is CSARYLDEQFF.

The chain recombines TRBV28 with TRBJ2-7; D is unclear. This CDR3 has 12 amino acids. V was shortened by 3 bases and J by 9 bases, with 12 bases between the two germline ends. Germline CDR1 is MDHEN and CDR2 is SYDVKM. The DNA of the CDR3 is TGTGCCAGCAGTTTCGCATACTGCGCGCAGTACTTC. The encoded protein is CASSFAYCAQYF.

Of note for this clonotype: Here the CDR3 omits its conserved ending phenylalanine or tryptophan, so a read error is the likely source. The chain links TRBV29-1 to TRBJ2-3; D uncertain. This CDR3 comprises 11 residues. Trimming removed 6 bases from V and 6 bases from J, with 10 bases in between. Germline-derived CDR1 and CDR2 are SQVTM and ANQGSEA. The CDR3 DNA reads TGCAGCGTCCCTTTAGGGGATACGCAGTATGTT. Amino acid sequence: CSVPLGDTQYV.

This chain links TRBV6-5 with TRBJ2-1, with TRBD1 matching 8 bases. The J segment lost 13 bases and the V segment lost 0 bases, leaving 14 bases of the junction unmatched. Germline V CDR1 and CDR2: MNHEY, SVGAGI. The CDR3 has 16 residues. CDR3 amino acids: CASSYSTRGQAKGQFF. CDR3 bases: TGTGCCAGCAGTTACTCTACTAGGGGACAGGCTAAAGGACAGTTCTTC.